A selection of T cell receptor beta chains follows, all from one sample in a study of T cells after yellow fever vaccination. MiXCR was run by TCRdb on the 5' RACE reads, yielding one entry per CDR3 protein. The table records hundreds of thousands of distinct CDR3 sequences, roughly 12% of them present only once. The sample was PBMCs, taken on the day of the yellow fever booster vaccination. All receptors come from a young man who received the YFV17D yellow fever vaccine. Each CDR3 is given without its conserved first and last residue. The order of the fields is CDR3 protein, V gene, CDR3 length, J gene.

ASSRPGKSKNIQY,TRBV7-2,13,TRBJ2-4
ASSQPSGSGDTQY,TRBV5-5,13,TRBJ2-3
ASSPPGGRYNEQF,TRBV7-8,13,TRBJ2-1
ASSSEEREYRYEQY,TRBV5-1,14,TRBJ2-7
ASTLRGGEQY,TRBV12-3/TRBV12-4,10,TRBJ2-7
ASSSLKEAQY,TRBV6-5,10,TRBJ2-5
ASKPSGSAGEQY,TRBV6-2/TRBV6-3,12,TRBJ2-7
ASSSPQAPGLAGESYTQY,TRBV11-2,18,TRBJ2-3
AISTPLEQY,TRBV10-3,9,TRBJ2-7
ASSEGRRNSPLH,TRBV6-1,12,TRBJ1-6
AWSVFGVANQPQH,TRBV30,13,TRBJ1-5
ASSVGAVKGPPQETQY,TRBV9,16,TRBJ2-5
AARGASSYEQY,TRBV6-1,11,TRBJ2-7
ASTLRTSARETQY,TRBV6-1,13,TRBJ2-5
ASSVGGLAGGKADTQY,TRBV9,16,TRBJ2-3
ASSLIGRREITDTQY,TRBV7-3,15,TRBJ2-3
ASSLAPYSYEQY,TRBV5-4,12,TRBJ2-7
ASSQQTGNGGELF,TRBV6-2/TRBV6-3,13,TRBJ2-2
SVEELAKQY,TRBV29-1,9,TRBJ2-3
SARGGTTQETQY,TRBV20-1,12,TRBJ2-5
ASSPTGGMETQY,TRBV12-3/TRBV12-4,12,TRBJ2-5
ATSDPDSSYNEQF,TRBV24-1,13,TRBJ2-1
ASSYGAAGYEQY,TRBV6-5,12,TRBJ2-7
ASSEASGKGRETQY,TRBV6-1,14,TRBJ2-5
ASSFKGQPQH,TRBV7-8,10,TRBJ1-5
ASSVRTSGYNEQF,TRBV14,13,TRBJ2-1
ASSPIRLDPNTEAF,TRBV3-1,14,TRBJ1-1
SVAMTTSTDTQY,TRBV29-1,12,TRBJ2-3